This record looks at one T cell receptor (beta chain) sequence and its context. Its antigen is currently not known. The junction departs from the called germline gene at one end, perhaps through a read error. These data belong to a study of vaccination and CD4 T cells after COVID-19 (dated by TCRdb to 2022 to 2024). The study in broad terms: Convalescent patients had a positive SARS-CoV-2 result on nasal swab PCR, and of these patients, several had mild disease and one had severe disease. The spike-specific CD4+ TCR repertoire was compared before and after mRNA vaccination in approximately ten COVID-19 convalescent patients and a few infection-naive healthy vaccine recipients. Post-COVID blood samples were collected from convalescent patients a median of around 96 days after diagnosis, with a range of roughly 30 to 161 days. Two doses of either the Pfizer-BioNTech BNT162b2 vaccine (n=8) or the Moderna mRNA-1273 vaccine (n=2) were administered to participants. The convalescent cohort included six males and four females, with two Hispanic individuals, seven Caucasians, two Asians and one multiracial person. Post-vaccine blood samples were collected a median of around 2.5 months after the second vaccine dose, ranging from about 14 to 241 days. Culture stimuli were overlapping spike peptide pools from SARS-CoV-2 and from the common cold coronaviruses HCoV-NL63, HCoV-OC43 and HCoV-229E. Three convalescent patients gave samples both early after vaccination (day 14) and late after vaccination (days 161 to 241). Control cultures used a CEFX viral epitope pool as positive control, an HIV-1 Nef peptide pool as negative control, or no peptide.

The library was obtained by PCR. DNA from cultured CD4+ T cells was subjected to TCR sequencing with the Oncomine TCR Beta short-read assay at the Johns Hopkins FTIC core. The QIAamp micro DNA kit was used to extract genomic DNA from the cultured CD4+ T cells. The Oncomine TCR Beta libraries from cultured CD4+ T cells were pooled using unique dual indexes and then sequenced on an Illumina iSeq 100. Per the authors' processing: Non-productive sequences were filtered out, and CDR3s that did not start with C, did not end with F or W, or were shorter than 7 amino acids were discarded. Antigen-specific clonotypes were identified using the MANAFEST web application through comparison of peptide-stimulated wells with reference and other culture wells. An FDR below 0.05, an odds ratio above 5, and a productive frequency above 0.1% in at least two of three replicate wells were required for clones to be considered positive. A clonotype counted as cross-reactive if it showed significant expansion both in the SARS-CoV-2 spike wells and in at least one common cold coronavirus spike condition. Similarity between CDR3 sequences was evaluated in R version 3.6.1 using Levenshtein distances (stringdist) and unrooted phylogenetic trees (ape). TCRdb trimmed the raw reads at Q25, called clones with MiXCR and kept productive beta chains. Rows merge per CDR3 protein into single entries with the most common DNA and genes. These V and J calls derive from TCRdb rather than the authors' analysis. The sample contains approximately 17,000 distinct CDR3 sequences, around 50% of them found a single time. Around 16% of the sample comes from the top ten.

What the time point label conveys for this sample: late sampling 161 to 241 days after vaccination in three convalescent patients. The label giving this sample's treatment or condition can be read as: roughly 10-day PBMC culture with coronavirus spike peptide pools or control peptides (ViraFEST assay). The study used the ViraFEST assay, which expanded antigen-specific T cells with peptide pools and then identified expanded clonotypes by TCR sequencing. Positive SARS-CoV-2 PCR tests in the convalescent patients dated from March to December 2020, before Alpha, Beta and Delta variants emerged in the United States. PBMCs were cultured at approximately 2 million per well in IMDM supplemented with 5% human AB serum and around 10 IU/ml IL-2, with approximately 11 ug/ml peptide pools added. Half of the culture medium was replaced with fresh IL-2-containing medium on days 3 and 7. Once the cells had been in culture for around 10 days, the EasySep CD4+ T cell isolation kit was used to isolate CD4+ T cells by negative selection. Ficoll-Paque Plus gradient centrifugation was used to isolate PBMCs from whole blood, and the isolated PBMCs were then either used fresh or cryopreserved at -140C. Culture conditions were generally each tested in triplicate wells.

CDR1 and CDR2 were assigned from the germline V gene as MNHEY and SVGEGT. Including cysteine and phenylalanine, the CDR3 has 14 amino acids. Of the read, only the CDR3 DNA is kept; its 42 bases are in frame from base 1. Overall study outcomes, separate from this receptor: Only a relatively small number of convalescent patients were included in the study, and early timepoints following natural infection were not analyzed. In convalescent patients, a median 86.3% of post-vaccine SARS-CoV-2-reactive clones were detected only after vaccination, suggesting vaccine-specific priming. The median count of SARS-CoV-2-reactive clonotypes went up from 21 after infection to a few dozen after vaccination, although the change was not significant. Of the vaccine-specific clones in convalescent patients, 304 of 307, or nearly all, reacted only to SARS-CoV-2 spike and did not cross-react with common cold coronaviruses.

Sample: CD4+ T cells from blood, cultured in vitro, taken about 7 months after SARS-CoV-2 vaccination. The V and J segments used are TRBV6-2 or TRBV6-3 and TRBJ2-5, with no confidently assigned D gene. The receptor comes from a human donor who had recovered from COVID-19. Here the CDR3 is given as CASSYAPPQKTQYF. The sequenced DNA is TGTGCCAGCAGTTACGCTCCCCCCCAAAAGACCCAGTACTTC.